The 27 T cell receptor beta chains below come from one sample, sequenced in a study of cytomegalovirus exposure and HLA in healthy donors. In the PCR, 60 Vbeta and 13 Jbeta primers were used. Sequencing was performed with immunoSEQ multiplex PCR; in TCRdb, only in-frame clones are kept and a portion is missing. The sample carries about 190,000 clones, about 69% recorded once. The sample was PBMCs. The receptors stem from a man aged 25-45 years in good health and CMV-seropositive.

This clone showed up many times. DNA of the CDR3: TGTGCCAGCAGTTTCTCCCAGGGGGGACAGAGTAATTCTTTCCACGAGCAGTACTTC. Residues: CASSFSQGGQSNSFHEQYF. J is TRBJ2-7 and V is TRBV11-2; weak D call: TRBD1 (7 bases). V gave up 6 bases and J gave up 5 bases, with 32 bases separating them. Germline-derived CDR1 and CDR2 are SGHAT and FQNNGV. CDR3 length: 19 amino acids.

This chain uses TRBV4-1 with TRBJ2-1; the match to TRBD2 covers 9 bases. The CDR3 extends over 17 amino acids. The J segment lost 4 bases and the V segment lost 3 bases, leaving 10 bases of the junction unmatched. Germline V gene lookup returns CDR1 MGHRA and CDR2 YSYEKL. CDR3 region: CASSHQGGGDIYNEQFF. The DNA for the CDR3 is TGCGCCAGCAGCCACCAGGGCGGGGGGGATATTTACAATGAGCAGTTCTTC.

The genes are TRBV11-2 and TRBJ2-1; 9 bases fit TRBD1. The CDR3 spans 15 residues. The V and J ends lost 6 bases and 1 base, in that order; junction bases with no gene match: 4. CDR1 and CDR2 from the germline V gene are SGHAT and FQNNGV. CDR3 protein: CASRRGQGSYNEQFF. CDR3 nucleotides: TGTGCCAGCAGGAGGGGACAGGGTTCCTACAATGAGCAGTTCTTC.

The chain uses TRBV18 and TRBJ2-5; D is uncertain. Germline V gene sequence: CDR1 KGHSH, CDR2 LQKENI. This CDR3 is built from 13 residues. V was clipped by 3 bases and J by 5 bases, with 10 bases between them. The CDR3 DNA reads TGTGCCAGCTCACCGGGCAGGATGGAGACCCAGTACTTC. Amino acid sequence: CASSPGRMETQYF. Drawing the rest from reference TRBV18 and TRBJ2-5, the complete variable domain is NAGVMQNPRHLVRRRGQEARLRCSPMKGHSHVYWYRQLPEEGLKFMVYLQKENIIDESGMPKERFSAEFPKEGPSILRIQQVVRGDSAAYFCASSPGRMETQYFGPGTRLLVL.

V is TRBV6-1 and J is TRBJ2-2; 7 positions match TRBD2. CDR1 is MNHNS and CDR2 is SASEGT in the germline V gene. The length of the CDR3 is 15 residues. V lost 7 bases to trimming and J lost 5 bases; unmatched junction nucleotides: 10. CDR3 region: CASTRNLAATGELFF. DNA of the CDR3: TGTGCCAGCACACGCAACCTAGCGGCTACCGGGGAGCTGTTTTTT.

The chain joins TRBV5-1 to TRBJ2-1; perhaps TRBD1 as D (5 bases). CDR3 size: 15 residues. The V gene's germline CDR1 is SGHRS and CDR2 YFSETQ. V dropped 1 base and J dropped 1 base, with 9 bases sitting between them. The CDR3, as DNA: TGCGCCAGCAGCTTGCAGGGTTTGTCCTACAATGAGCAGTTCTTC. It encodes CASSLQGLSYNEQFF.

This clone was seen once. The J gene is TRBJ2-5, the V gene TRBV7-2; 15 bases are shared with TRBD2. Germline CDR1 is SGHTA and CDR2 is FQGNSA. The V segment lost 1 base and the J segment 6 bases; nucleotides outside the gene matches: 3. This CDR3 is 16 amino acids long. The CDR3 spells CASSLGGLAGGQTQYF. The CDR3 bases are TGTGCCAGCAGCTTAGGGGGACTAGCGGGGGGTCAGACCCAGTACTTC.

The CDR3 is CASSQGQALAKEKLFF. The CDR3, as DNA: TGTGCCAGTAGCCAAGGACAGGCCTTGGCAAAGGAAAAACTGTTTTTT. The chain has TRBV19 and TRBJ1-4, with 7 bases aligning to TRBD1. The J segment lost 8 bases and the V segment lost 6 bases, leaving 15 bases of the junction unmatched. This CDR3 has 16 residues. Germline V lookup: CDR1 LNHDA, CDR2 SQIVND (reference sequence). Complete variable domain (other parts from reference TRBV19 and TRBJ1-4): DGGITQSPKYLFRKEGQNVTLSCEQNLNHDAMYWYRQDPGQGLRLIYYSQIVNDFQKGDIAEGYSVSREKKESFPLTVTSAQKNPTAFYLCASSQGQALAKEKLFFGSGTQLSVL.

The chain has TRBV28 and TRBJ1-1; D unresolved. CDR1 is MDHEN, CDR2 SYDVKM, per germline. The CDR3 totals 13 residues. Trimming removed 5 bases from V and 3 bases from J, with 10 bases in between. Here the CDR3 reads CASSRRGYTEAFF. Here the CDR3 DNA reads TGTGCCAGCAGTCGACGAGGGTACACTGAAGCTTTCTTT. Together with reference TRBV28 and TRBJ1-1, the CDR3 gives the full variable domain: DVKVTQSSRYLVKRTGEKVFLECVQDMDHENMFWYRQDPGLGLRLIYFSYDVKMKEKGDIPEGYSVSREKKERFSLILESASTNQTSMYLCASSRRGYTEAFFGQGTRLTVV.

The chain recombines TRBV5-1 with TRBJ1-1; D might be TRBD1 (5 bases). V was shortened by 2 bases and J by 1 base, with 15 bases between the two germline ends. The CDR3 consists of 16 residues. Germline assignment: CDR1 SGHRS and CDR2 YFSETQ. The CDR3 loop is CASSFPAGRENTEAFF. The CDR3 DNA follows: TGCGCCAGCAGCTTCCCGGCAGGGAGGGAGAACACTGAAGCTTTCTTT. The full variable domain, with the rest looked up from reference TRBV5-1 and TRBJ1-1, is KAGVTQTPRYLIKTRGQQVTLSCSPISGHRSVSWYQQTPGQGLQFLFEYFSETQRNKGNFPGRFSGRQFSNSRSEMNVSTLELGDSALYLCASSFPAGRENTEAFFGQGTRLTVV.

The chain combines TRBV30 with TRBJ1-1; D remains unclear. The CDR3 loop spans 11 amino acids. Germline assignment: CDR1 GTSNPN and CDR2 SVGIG (reference sequence). Trimming shortened V by 0 bases and J by 7 bases, and 6 bases separated the two germline ends. DNA of the CDR3: TGTGCCTGGAGTGTACGGGGTGAAGCTTTCTTT. The encoded protein is CAWSVRGEAFF.

This clone was detected a few times. The CDR3 DNA follows: TGTGCCAGCCGGAGTCTTACTGGGGCCAACGTCCTGACTTTC. Translation: CASRSLTGANVLTF. The rearrangement uses TRBV2 and TRBJ2-6, with D uncertain. Trimming cost V 8 bases and J 2 bases, with 10 bases left between them. Germline V gives CDR1 SNHLY, CDR2 FYNNEI. The CDR3 runs 14 residues.

The chain couples TRBV30 to TRBJ2-5; TRBD2 matches at 12 bases. The DNA end is more similar to TRBJ2-7, so the J call may be wrong. Germline lookup yields CDR1 GTSNPN and CDR2 SVGIG (reference sequence). This CDR3 comprises 16 residues. The chain's CDR3 is CAWSGTSGNDAYEQYF. DNA for the CDR3: TGTGCCTGGAGTGGGACTAGCGGGAATGATGCCTACGAGCAGTACTTC.

The V gene is TRBV7-2, the J gene TRBJ2-5; possible D gene TRBD1, 6 bases. The CDR3 length is 15 residues. Per germline, CDR1 SGHTA and CDR2 FQGNSA. The V end was cut by 5 bases, the J end by 5 bases, with 18 bases between. The CDR3 loop is CASSLNRAPRETQYF. The CDR3 DNA reads as TGTGCCAGCAGCCTGAACAGGGCGCCTCGGGAGACCCAGTACTTC.

This chain joins TRBV19 and TRBJ1-3; weak D call: TRBD1 (6 bases). Deletions cut 7 bases from V and 4 bases from J, with 17 bases between. CDR3 size: 15 residues. Germline assignment: CDR1 LNHDA and CDR2 SQIVND (reference sequence). The CDR3 region has the DNA TGTGCCAGTACCGACACAGGGAGTGCAGGAAACACCATATATTTT. It translates to CASTDTGSAGNTIYF.

Only a few counts were recorded for this clone. The chain is built from TRBV19 and TRBJ1-1, with D hard to call. Deletions cut 3 bases from V and 0 bases from J, with 8 bases between. CDR1 LNHDA and CDR2 SQIVND come from the germline V gene (reference sequence). The length of the CDR3 is 14 residues. DNA for the CDR3: TGTGCCAGTAGTATGAGGGTTGTGAACACTGAAGCTTTCTTT. Amino acid sequence: CASSMRVVNTEAFF. Using reference TRBV19 and TRBJ1-1 for the parts outside the CDR3, the full variable domain is DGGITQSPKYLFRKEGQNVTLSCEQNLNHDAMYWYRQDPGQGLRLIYYSQIVNDFQKGDIAEGYSVSREKKESFPLTVTSAQKNPTAFYLCASSMRVVNTEAFFGQGTRLTVV.

Only one count was recorded for this clone. The rearrangement links TRBV25-1 to TRBJ2-3; D is perhaps TRBD1 (5 bases). V lost 5 bases and J lost 9, with 21 bases in between. This CDR3 spans 15 amino acids. CDR1 MGHDK and CDR2 SYGVNS come from the germline V gene. This CDR3 is CASSRQGAQAGTQYF. For the CDR3, the DNA is TGTGCCAGCAGTCGTCAAGGGGCTCAAGCTGGGACGCAGTATTTT.

The chain couples TRBV7-9 to TRBJ2-7; 8 nucleotides line up with TRBD2. Germline lookup yields CDR1 SEHNR and CDR2 FQNEAQ (reference sequence). This CDR3 contains 15 residues. With V trimmed by 1 base and J by 5 bases, 7 bases remained unmatched. The CDR3 DNA sequence: TGTGCCAGCAGCTTAGGGACGGGAGGGCTCAACGAGCAGTACTTC. This encodes CASSLGTGGLNEQYF.

In this sample, this clone turned up once. The V and J genes are TRBV5-1 and TRBJ2-1; 11 positions agree with TRBD2. V gave up 4 bases and J gave up 9 bases; unmatched junction bases: 9. The CDR3 is 15 residues long. The germline V gene encodes CDR1 SGHRS and CDR2 YFSETQ. In DNA, the CDR3 is TGCGCCAGCAGCCCTACCGGGACTAGCGGTGGTGAGCAGTTCTTC. This gives the protein CASSPTGTSGGEQFF.

The chain uses TRBV4-2 and TRBJ2-7; D gene ambiguous. This CDR3 has 13 amino acids. V was cut by 4 bases and J by 3 bases, with 10 bases left in between. Germline-derived CDR1 and CDR2 are LGHNA and YNFKEQ. CDR3 amino acids: CASSPNTNYEQYF. DNA for the CDR3: TGTGCCAGCAGCCCGAACACCAACTACGAGCAGTACTTC.

This chain uses TRBV6-4 with TRBJ1-5; 7 bases map to TRBD1. Germline-derived CDR1 and CDR2 are MRHNA and SNTAGT. Trimming at V came to 11 bases and at J to 1 base, leaving 14 bases not matched to a gene. The CDR3 spans 16 residues. The CDR3 DNA reads as TGTGCCTCCCCCCGGGCAGGGGGTAGAAGCAATCAGCCCCAGCATTTT. This encodes CASPRAGGRSNQPQHF.

The chain combines TRBV28 with TRBJ1-1; D might be TRBD1 (5 bases). This CDR3 has 14 amino acids. From germline, CDR1 is MDHEN and CDR2 SYDVKM. The V end lost 6 bases, the J end lost 5 bases, and 16 bases lay between the germline ends. The CDR3 DNA reads as TGTGCCAGCAGCTTAGAGCGCCGGGGGACTGAAGCTTTCTTT. This codes for CASSLERRGTEAFF.

In this sample, this clone turned up a few times. The genes are TRBV5-1 and TRBJ1-2, with D possibly matching TRBD1 (5 bases). V lost 0 bases to trimming and J lost 8 bases, with 11 bases between them. Germline CDR1 reads SGHRS; CDR2 reads YFSETQ. CDR3 length: 13 amino acids. CDR3: CASSLVGQEGYTF. CDR3 DNA: TGCGCCAGCAGCTTGGTGGGGCAAGAAGGCTACACCTTC.

The chain combines TRBV5-5 with TRBJ1-4; D remains ambiguous. The length of the CDR3 is 15 residues. V shed 1 base and J shed 7 bases, with 14 bases lying between them. Germline CDR1 SGHKS, CDR2 YYEKEE (reference sequence). The CDR3 region has the DNA TGTGCCAGCAGCTTGTCACCAGTTGGGAGTGAAAAACTGTTTTTT. Residues: CASSLSPVGSEKLFF.

This sequence joins TRBV19 and TRBJ2-7, with 7 bases matching TRBD1. This CDR3 spans 14 amino acids. CDR1 and CDR2 from the germline V gene are LNHDA and SQIVND (reference sequence). The junction had 8 bases not matched to a gene; V was cut back by 4 bases and J by 5 bases. Here the CDR3 DNA reads TGTGCCAGTAGTAAAGGGGAAGGGGGCCACGAGCAGTACTTC. Amino acids: CASSKGEGGHEQYF.

This chain connects TRBV13 to TRBJ2-1; perhaps TRBD2 as D (5 bases). V lost 5 bases and J 9 bases, leaving 14 bases between the germline ends. The germline gives CDR1 PRHDT, CDR2 FYEKMQ (reference sequence). The CDR3 length is 13 residues. CDR3 residues: CASSPTSRGEQFF. The CDR3 DNA follows: TGTGCCAGCAGCCCCACTAGTCGGGGTGAGCAGTTCTTC.

This clone was observed a handful of times. V and J are TRBV25-1 and TRBJ2-7; D is possibly TRBD1 (6 bases). The CDR3 loop spans 13 amino acids. Trimming shortened V by 4 bases and J by 5 bases, and 12 bases separated the two germline ends. Per the germline V gene, CDR1 is MGHDK and CDR2 is SYGVNS. CDR3 loop: CASSVQGIHEQYF. The CDR3 DNA reads as TGTGCCAGCAGTGTTCAGGGGATCCACGAGCAGTACTTC.